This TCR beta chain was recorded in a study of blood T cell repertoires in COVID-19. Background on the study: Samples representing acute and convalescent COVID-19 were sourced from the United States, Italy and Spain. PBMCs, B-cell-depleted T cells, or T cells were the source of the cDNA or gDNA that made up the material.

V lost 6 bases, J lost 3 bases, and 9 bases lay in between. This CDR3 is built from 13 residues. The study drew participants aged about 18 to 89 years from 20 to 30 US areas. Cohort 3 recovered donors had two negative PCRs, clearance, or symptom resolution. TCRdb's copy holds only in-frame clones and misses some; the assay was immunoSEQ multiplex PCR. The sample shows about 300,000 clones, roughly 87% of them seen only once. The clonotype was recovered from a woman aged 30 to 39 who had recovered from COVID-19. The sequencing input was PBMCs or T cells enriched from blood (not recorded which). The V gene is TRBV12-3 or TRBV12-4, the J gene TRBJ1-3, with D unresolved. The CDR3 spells CASSPLGGNTIYF. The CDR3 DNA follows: TGTGCCAGCAGCCCTCTCGGTGGAAACACCATATATTTT.